Shown below are 15 T cell receptor beta chains from a single sample sequenced in a study of blood T cell repertoires in COVID-19. Assay used: immunoSEQ multiplex PCR; TCRdb lists only in-frame clones, some missing. There are 200,000 to 300,000 clones in the sample; roughly 82% occur only once, and about 4.8% lies in the top ten. Sequenced input: peripheral blood. These receptors all stem from a woman between 70 and 85 years old with acute or convalescent COVID-19.

This clone was counted between two and nine times. The rearrangement joins TRBV9 to TRBJ2-3, with D possibly matching TRBD1 (6 bases). The V and J ends lost 4 bases and 0 bases respectively, with 15 bases between them. The CDR3 covers 16 residues. Germline V lookup: CDR1 SGDLS, CDR2 YYNGEE. This chain's CDR3 is CASSRRGTDSTDTQYF. In DNA form, the CDR3 reads TGTGCCAGCAGCCGAAGGGGGACGGATAGCACAGATACGCAGTATTTT.

The chain has TRBV18 and TRBJ1-2; TRBD1 is a possible D gene (6 bases). Trimming shortened V by 2 bases and J by 2 bases, and 12 bases separated the two germline ends. The germline gives CDR1 KGHSH, CDR2 LQKENI. CDR3 length: 15 amino acids. As DNA, the CDR3 is TGTGCCAGCTCACCATCGCCGGGACAAAACTATGGCTACACCTTC. Translated: CASSPSPGQNYGYTF.

The table lists this clone with a count of one. The chain links TRBV5-1 to TRBJ1-2; TRBD1 agrees at 7 bases. The CDR3 covers 12 residues. With V trimmed by 4 bases and J by 8 bases, 5 bases remained unmatched. Germline loops: CDR1 SGHRS, CDR2 YFSETQ. The CDR3 nucleotides read TGCGCCAGCAGCCCCGACAGGGTCGGCTACACCTTC. This gives the protein CASSPDRVGYTF. The variable domain in full, completed from reference TRBV5-1 and TRBJ1-2, reads KAGVTQTPRYLIKTRGQQVTLSCSPISGHRSVSWYQQTPGQGLQFLFEYFSETQRNKGNFPGRFSGRQFSNSRSEMNVSTLELGDSALYLCASSPDRVGYTFGSGTRLTVV.

This clone came up once. CDR3 nucleotides: TGTGCCAGCAGCTCCACGACTGGAAGCTCCTACGAGCAGTACTTC. Its protein is CASSSTTGSSYEQYF. This chain links TRBV11-2 with TRBJ2-7; no clear D gene. The length of the CDR3 is 15 residues. Trimming removed 4 bases from V and 0 bases from J, with 13 bases in between. Germline lookup yields CDR1 SGHAT and CDR2 FQNNGV.

This chain links TRBV7-2 with TRBJ1-1; the D is unclear. From germline, CDR1 is SGHTA and CDR2 FQGNSA. The CDR3 spans 13 residues. Trimming left V 1 base short and J 5 bases short, with 8 bases between. For the CDR3, the DNA is TGTGCCAGCAGCTTAGACTTACCTACTGAAGCTTTCTTT. It encodes CASSLDLPTEAFF.

The chain has TRBV25-1 and TRBJ1-1; D might be TRBD1 (6 bases). The CDR3 runs 12 residues. V lost 2 bases, J lost 8 bases, and 9 bases lay in between. Germline CDR1 reads MGHDK; CDR2 reads SYGVNS. This CDR3 reads CASSEGQLEAFF. The CDR3 bases are TGTGCCAGCAGTGAAGGACAGCTAGAAGCTTTCTTT.

This chain links TRBV24-1 with TRBJ1-2; D may be TRBD1 (6 bases). Trimming stripped 4 bases from V and 4 bases from J, with 12 bases between. The CDR3 totals 14 residues. Germline V CDR1 and CDR2: KGHDR, SFDVKD. This CDR3 reads CATSDPGGAYGYTF. CDR3 DNA sequence: TGTGCCACCAGTGACCCCGGGGGGGCCTATGGCTACACCTTC.

J is TRBJ2-7 and V is TRBV5-6, with TRBD1 matching over 9 bases. CDR3 length equals 15 residues. Germline values: CDR1 SGHDT, CDR2 YYEEEE. The junction had 5 bases not matched to a gene; V was cut back by 2 bases and J by 2 bases. CDR3 region: CASSFGQGMAYEQYF. The CDR3 DNA sequence: TGTGCCAGCAGCTTCGGACAGGGGATGGCCTACGAGCAGTACTTC.

The J gene is TRBJ1-2, the V gene TRBV5-1; D is perhaps TRBD1 (6 bases). This CDR3 region has 14 residues. V shed 5 bases and J shed 5 bases, with 16 bases lying between them. Germline V gene sequence: CDR1 SGHRS, CDR2 YFSETQ. DNA of the CDR3: TGCGCCAGCAGTCCTCCAACAGGGAATTATGGCTACACCTTC. This sequence encodes CASSPPTGNYGYTF. The full variable domain, completed using reference TRBV5-1 and TRBJ1-2, is KAGVTQTPRYLIKTRGQQVTLSCSPISGHRSVSWYQQTPGQGLQFLFEYFSETQRNKGNFPGRFSGRQFSNSRSEMNVSTLELGDSALYLCASSPPTGNYGYTFGSGTRLTVV.

V and J are TRBV5-1 and TRBJ1-2, with 8 bases fitting TRBD1. This CDR3 has 15 residues. Germline assignment: CDR1 SGHRS and CDR2 YFSETQ. V lost 0 bases to trimming and J lost 5 bases; unmatched junction nucleotides: 6. DNA for the CDR3: TGCGCCAGCAGCTTGGACGGACAGGGCGGGTATGGCTACACCTTC. This gives the protein CASSLDGQGGYGYTF.

CDR3 in DNA: TGTGCCAGCAGCCACCAGGGGACAGTGAACACTGAAGCTTTCTTT. Encoded protein: CASSHQGTVNTEAFF. The J gene is TRBJ1-1, the V gene TRBV6-6, with TRBD1 matching over 7 bases. In germline, CDR1 is MNHNY, CDR2 SVGAGI (reference sequence). The CDR3 contains 15 residues. J was trimmed by 0 bases and V by 6 bases; bases with no gene match: 7.

This sequence joins TRBV20-1 and TRBJ2-7; 8 bases are shared with TRBD2. The CDR3 spans 13 residues. Germline-derived CDR1 and CDR2 are DFQATT and SNEGSKA (reference sequence). V was pared by 3 bases and J by 7 bases, with 8 bases of the junction left unmatched. Here the CDR3 reads CSASAVAGTEQYF. CDR3 coding DNA: TGCAGTGCTAGTGCAGTAGCGGGAACTGAGCAGTACTTC.

The chain carries TRBV4-3 and TRBJ2-7; TRBD2 aligns across 14 bases. V trimming: 1 base; J trimming: 7 bases; junction bases outside the gene matches: 3. Germline CDR1 is LGHNA and CDR2 is YSLEER. The CDR3 has 15 residues. CDR3 protein: CASSQVGLAGGEQYF. DNA for the CDR3: TGCGCCAGCAGCCAAGTAGGACTAGCGGGGGGTGAGCAGTACTTC.

CDR3 DNA: TGTGCCAGCAGCCTACCACCCGGGACTCTCTCCTACGAGCAGTACTTC. Encoded protein: CASSLPPGTLSYEQYF. The chain links TRBV11-2 to TRBJ2-7, with D possibly matching TRBD2 (6 bases). Trimming removed 5 bases from V and 0 bases from J, with 17 bases in between. The CDR3 is made up of 16 amino acids. Germline V gives CDR1 SGHAT, CDR2 FQNNGV.

The DNA for the CDR3 is TGCAGCGTTGGTAATAGGGGCGATCCTAATGAAAAACTGTTTTTT. Its translation is CSVGNRGDPNEKLFF. The chain uses TRBV29-1 and TRBJ1-4; D is perhaps TRBD1 (5 bases). Trimming left V 4 bases short and J 3 bases short, with 15 bases between. The CDR3 totals 15 residues. The germline V gene encodes CDR1 SQVTM and CDR2 ANQGSEA.